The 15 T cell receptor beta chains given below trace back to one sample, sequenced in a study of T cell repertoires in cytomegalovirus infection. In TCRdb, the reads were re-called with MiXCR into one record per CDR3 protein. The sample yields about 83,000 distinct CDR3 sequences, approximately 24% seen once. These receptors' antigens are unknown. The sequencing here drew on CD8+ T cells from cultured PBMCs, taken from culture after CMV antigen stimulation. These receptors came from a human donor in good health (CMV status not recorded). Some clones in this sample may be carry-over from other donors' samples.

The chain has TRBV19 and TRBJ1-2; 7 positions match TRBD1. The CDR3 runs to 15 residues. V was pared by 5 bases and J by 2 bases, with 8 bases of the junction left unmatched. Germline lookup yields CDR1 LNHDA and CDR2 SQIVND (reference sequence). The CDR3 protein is CASSFRQGGNYGYTF. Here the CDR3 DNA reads TGTGCCAGTAGTTTTCGACAGGGAGGGAACTATGGCTACACCTTC.

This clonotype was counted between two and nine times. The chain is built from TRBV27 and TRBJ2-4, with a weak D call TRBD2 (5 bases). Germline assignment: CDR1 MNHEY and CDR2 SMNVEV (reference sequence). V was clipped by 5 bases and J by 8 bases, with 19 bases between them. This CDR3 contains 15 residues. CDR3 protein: CASSPLSRVKDIQYF. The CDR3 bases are TGTGCCAGCAGTCCCCTTTCGCGGGTCAAGGACATTCAGTACTTC.

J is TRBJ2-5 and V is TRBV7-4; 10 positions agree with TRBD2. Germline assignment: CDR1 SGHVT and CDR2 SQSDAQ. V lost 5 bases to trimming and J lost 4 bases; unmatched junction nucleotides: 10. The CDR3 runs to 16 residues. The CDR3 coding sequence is TGTGCCAGCAGCCGAGGGGAGCGGGAGGGCGGAGAGACCCAGTACTTC. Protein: CASSRGEREGGETQYF.

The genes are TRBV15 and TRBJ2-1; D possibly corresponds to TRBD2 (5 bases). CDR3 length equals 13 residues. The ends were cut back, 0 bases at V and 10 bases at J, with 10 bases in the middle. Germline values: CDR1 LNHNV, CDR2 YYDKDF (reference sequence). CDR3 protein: CATSRDREQEQFF. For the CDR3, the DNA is TGTGCCACCAGCAGAGATCGGGAACAGGAGCAGTTCTTC.

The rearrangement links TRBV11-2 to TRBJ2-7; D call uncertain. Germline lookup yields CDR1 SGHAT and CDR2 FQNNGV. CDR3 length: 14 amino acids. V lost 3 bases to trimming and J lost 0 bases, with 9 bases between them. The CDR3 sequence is CASSFGRGSYEQYF. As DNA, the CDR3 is TGTGCCAGCAGCTTTGGGCGCGGCTCCTACGAGCAGTACTTC.

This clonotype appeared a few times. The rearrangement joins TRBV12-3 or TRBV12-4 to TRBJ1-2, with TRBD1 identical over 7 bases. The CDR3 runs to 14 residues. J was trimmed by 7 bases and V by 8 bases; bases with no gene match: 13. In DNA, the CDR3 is TGTGCCAGCGGTCAGGGGGGAGGGGTAGTTGGCTACACCTTC. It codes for CASGQGGGVVGYTF.

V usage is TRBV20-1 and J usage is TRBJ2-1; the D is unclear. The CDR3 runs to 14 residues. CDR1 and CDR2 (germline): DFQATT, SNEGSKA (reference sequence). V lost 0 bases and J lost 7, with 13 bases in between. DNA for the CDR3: TGCAGTGCTAGAGATTCGGCAGGCAGTAATGAGCAGTTCTTC. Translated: CSARDSAGSNEQFF.

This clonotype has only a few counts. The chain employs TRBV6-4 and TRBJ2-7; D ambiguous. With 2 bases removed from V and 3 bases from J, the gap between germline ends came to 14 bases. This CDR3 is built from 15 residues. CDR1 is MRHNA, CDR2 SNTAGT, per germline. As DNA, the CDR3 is TGTGCCAGCAGTGACGGGCCCTGGGGTTACTACGAGCAGTACTTC. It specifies CASSDGPWGYYEQYF.

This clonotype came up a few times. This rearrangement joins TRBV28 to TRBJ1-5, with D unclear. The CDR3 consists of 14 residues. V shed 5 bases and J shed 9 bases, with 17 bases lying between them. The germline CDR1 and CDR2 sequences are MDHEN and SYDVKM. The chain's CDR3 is CASSEHSVDSPQHF. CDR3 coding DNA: TGTGCCAGCAGTGAGCACAGTGTCGACTCGCCCCAGCATTTT. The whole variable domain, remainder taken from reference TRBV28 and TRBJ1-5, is DVKVTQSSRYLVKRTGEKVFLECVQDMDHENMFWYRQDPGLGLRLIYFSYDVKMKEKGDIPEGYSVSREKKERFSLILESASTNQTSMYLCASSEHSVDSPQHFGDGTRLSIL.

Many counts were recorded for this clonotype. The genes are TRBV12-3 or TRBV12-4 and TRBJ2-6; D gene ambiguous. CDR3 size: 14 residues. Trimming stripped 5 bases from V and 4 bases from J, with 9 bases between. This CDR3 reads CASSARPGANVLTF. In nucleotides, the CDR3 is TGTGCCAGCAGTGCCCGCCCCGGGGCCAACGTCCTGACTTTC.

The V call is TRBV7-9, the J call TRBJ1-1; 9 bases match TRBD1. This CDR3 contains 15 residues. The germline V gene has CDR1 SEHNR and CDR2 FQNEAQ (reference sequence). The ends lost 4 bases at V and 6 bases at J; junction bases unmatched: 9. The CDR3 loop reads CASSSNRDRVAEAFF. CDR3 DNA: TGTGCCAGCAGCTCTAACCGGGACAGGGTCGCTGAAGCTTTCTTT.

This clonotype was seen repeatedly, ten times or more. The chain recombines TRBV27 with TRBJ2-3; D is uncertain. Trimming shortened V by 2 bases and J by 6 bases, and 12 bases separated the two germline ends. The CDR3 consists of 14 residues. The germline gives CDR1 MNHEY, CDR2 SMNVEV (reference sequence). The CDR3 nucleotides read TGTGCCAGCAGTTTAGAGCCTATCCTGGATACGCAGTATTTT. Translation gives CASSLEPILDTQYF.

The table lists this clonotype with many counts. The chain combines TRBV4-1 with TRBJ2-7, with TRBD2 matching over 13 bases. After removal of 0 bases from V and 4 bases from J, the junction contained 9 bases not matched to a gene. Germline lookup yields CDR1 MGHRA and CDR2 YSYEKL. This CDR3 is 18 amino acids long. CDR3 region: CASSQDELAGGLVYEQYF. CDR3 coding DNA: TGCGCCAGCAGCCAAGATGAACTAGCGGGGGGGCTCGTATACGAGCAGTACTTC.

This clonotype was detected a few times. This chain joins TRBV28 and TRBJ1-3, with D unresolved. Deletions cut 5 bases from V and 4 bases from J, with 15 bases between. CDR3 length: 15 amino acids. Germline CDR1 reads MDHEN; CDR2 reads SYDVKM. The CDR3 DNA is TGTGCCAGCAGTCTCCTAGCAGGCAGGGGAAACACCATATATTTT. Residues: CASSLLAGRGNTIYF.

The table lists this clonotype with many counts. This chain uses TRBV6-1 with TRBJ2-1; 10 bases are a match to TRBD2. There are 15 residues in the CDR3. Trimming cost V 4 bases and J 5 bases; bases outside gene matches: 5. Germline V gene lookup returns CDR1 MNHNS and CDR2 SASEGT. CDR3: CASSAVAGGHNEQFF. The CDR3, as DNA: TGTGCCAGCAGTGCAGTAGCGGGAGGACACAATGAGCAGTTCTTC.